This T cell receptor (beta chain) is from a study of T cell responses to AZD1222 COVID-19 vaccine. Study conclusions and caveats: Vaccine-associated CD4 TCRs spanned spike, dominant at 160-218 and 743-854. The study identified only six AZD1222 recipients as seropositive at baseline. Unmutated regions of variants are reportedly targeted by nearly half of spike-specific TCRs.

Using immunoSEQ multiplex PCR, the repertoire was profiled, and TCRdb retains in-frame clones only, with some absent. The sample comprises roughly 140,000 clones, approximately 91% of which are singletons, and about 1.8% rests with the top ten. Details on this clone: Its antigen remains unknown.

Second doses at about 4 or about 12 weeks were pooled. This TCR derives from an adult who received the AZD1222 COVID-19 vaccine. The sequenced sample was peripheral blood, obtained 28 days after the second AZD1222 dose.

The CDR3 here is CASSELEGAGTEAFF. For the CDR3, the DNA is TGTGCCAGCAGTGAGTTAGAGGGGGCGGGAACTGAAGCTTTCTTT. The genes are TRBV2 and TRBJ1-1; 7 bases agree with TRBD1. V shed 3 bases and J 5 bases; nucleotides not matched to a gene: 9. The CDR3 is made up of 15 amino acids. The germline CDR1 and CDR2 sequences are SNHLY and FYNNEI.